These 13 T cell receptor beta chains originate from one sample sequenced in a study of blood T cell repertoires in COVID-19. The data were produced by immunoSEQ multiplex PCR, yet TCRdb's version contains in-frame clones alone and is incomplete. The table has 40,000 to 50,000 clones, approximately 80% seen once; the top ten hold 8% to 10%. Input material: peripheral blood. These receptors originate from a man aged 70 or older with active or convalescent COVID-19.

The chain employs TRBV10-3 and TRBJ2-7; a weak D match, TRBD1 (6 bases). V shed 11 bases and J shed 2 bases, with 16 bases lying between them. The CDR3 sequence is 13 residues long. Germline CDR1 ENHRY, CDR2 SYGVKD. DNA for the CDR3: TGTGCCTCAAACGTGGACAGAGCCTACGAGCAGTACTTC. Its protein is CASNVDRAYEQYF.

In this sample, this clone turned up a few times. V and J are TRBV10-1 and TRBJ2-2; tentative D call: TRBD1 (5 bases). The CDR3 runs to 14 residues. The germline gives CDR1 WNHNN, CDR2 SYGVQD (reference sequence). The V and J ends lost 4 bases and 1 base respectively, with 7 bases between them. DNA for the CDR3: TGCGCCAGCAGTGCTGACAGGAACACCGGGGAGCTGTTTTTT. It codes for CASSADRNTGELFF.

CDR3 nucleotide sequence: TGTGCCAGCAGCTTAGCTTATAGGGGTTCACCCCTCCACTTT. Its protein product is CASSLAYRGSPLHF. The chain recombines TRBV7-9 with TRBJ1-6; perhaps TRBD1 as D (5 bases). V was shortened by 0 bases and J by 9 bases, with 9 bases between the two germline ends. There are 14 residues in the CDR3. Germline CDR1 reads SEHNR; CDR2 reads FQNEAQ (reference sequence).

The gene calls are TRBV9 and TRBJ1-2; 9 bases agree with TRBD1. Germline CDR1 is SGDLS and CDR2 is YYNGEE. The V gene end was trimmed by 4 bases and the J gene end by 4 bases; junction bases not matched to a gene: 8. The CDR3 contains 15 residues. The CDR3 sequence is CASSPGTGSGYGYTF. The CDR3 nucleotides read TGTGCCAGCAGCCCAGGGACAGGGTCGGGCTATGGCTACACCTTC.

The sample holds one count of this clone. The chain combines TRBV2 with TRBJ2-1, with TRBD1 matching over 7 bases. The CDR3 length is 15 residues. J gave up 3 bases and V 7 bases, and 9 bases lay outside the gene matches. Germline lookup yields CDR1 SNHLY and CDR2 FYNNEI. CDR3 in amino acids: CASKNRGADYNEQFF. The CDR3 nucleotides read TGTGCCAGCAAGAACAGGGGAGCAGACTACAATGAGCAGTTCTTC.

The V gene is TRBV28, the J gene TRBJ1-2, with 7 bases fitting TRBD1. Germline V gene lookup returns CDR1 MDHEN and CDR2 SYDVKM. Germline trimming cut 4 bases from V and 3 bases from J; bases unmatched to any gene: 8. This CDR3 contains 15 residues. The CDR3 sequence: CASSWPRGSDYGYTF. The DNA of the CDR3 is TGTGCCAGCAGTTGGCCCAGGGGGTCAGACTATGGCTACACCTTC.

V usage is TRBV28 and J usage is TRBJ1-5; D ambiguous. V was pared by 6 bases and J by 7 bases, with 13 bases between. The germline gives CDR1 MDHEN, CDR2 SYDVKM. This CDR3 contains 13 residues. The CDR3 here is CASRAGMGQPQHF. CDR3 bases: TGTGCCAGCAGAGCCGGTATGGGCCAGCCCCAGCATTTT.

This chain joins TRBV30 and TRBJ1-2, with no clear D. The CDR3 runs 13 residues. With 5 bases removed from V and 5 bases from J, the gap between germline ends came to 15 bases. The V gene's germline CDR1 is GTSNPN and CDR2 SVGIG (reference sequence). The CDR3 sequence: CAWANPAGYGYTF. For the CDR3, the DNA is TGTGCCTGGGCCAATCCGGCGGGTTATGGCTACACCTTC.

V is TRBV3-1 (or the pseudogene TRBV3-2) and J is TRBJ1-2; 7 positions agree with TRBD1. Germline V gives CDR1 LGHDT, CDR2 YNNKEL (reference sequence). The CDR3 is 14 amino acids. Trimming at V came to 1 base and at J to 7 bases, leaving 6 bases not matched to a gene. The CDR3 here is CASSQGLDRPGYTF. DNA of the CDR3: TGTGCCAGCAGCCAAGGGCTGGACAGGCCTGGCTACACCTTC.

V is TRBV7-7 and J is TRBJ2-1, with TRBD1 identical over 7 bases. The CDR3 is 13 residues long. J was trimmed by 4 bases and V by 4 bases; bases with no gene match: 1. The V gene's germline CDR1 is SSHAT and CDR2 FNYEAQ (reference sequence). Here the CDR3 reads CASSWDSYNEQFF. The CDR3 DNA follows: TGTGCCAGCAGCTGGGACAGTTACAATGAGCAGTTCTTC. The whole variable domain, remainder taken from reference TRBV7-7 and TRBJ2-1, is GAGVSQSPRYKVTKRGQDVTLRCDPISSHATLYWYQQALGQGPEFLTYFNYEAQPDKSGLPSDRFSAERPEGSISTLTIQRTEQRDSAMYRCASSWDSYNEQFFGPGTRLTVL.

The chain carries TRBV5-1 and TRBJ2-1; a weak D match, TRBD1 (6 bases). The CDR3 runs 13 residues. V lost 7 bases, J lost 7 bases, and 15 bases lay in between. CDR1 and CDR2 from the germline V gene are SGHRS and YFSETQ. CDR3 in amino acids: CASGTSSGNEQFF. The CDR3 DNA follows: TGCGCCAGCGGGACAAGCTCCGGGAATGAGCAGTTCTTC.

The chain recombines TRBV5-4 with TRBJ2-3, with 7 bases identical to TRBD1. The V gene's germline CDR1 is SGHNT and CDR2 YYREEE (reference sequence). The CDR3 consists of 16 residues. The V and J ends lost 3 bases and 3 bases, in that order; junction bases with no gene match: 10. CDR3 sequence reads: CASSSLQGRGTDTQYF. In DNA, the CDR3 is TGTGCCAGCAGCTCTCTACAGGGGCGCGGGACAGATACGCAGTATTTT.

This clone showed up just a few times. The chain is built from TRBV10-1 and TRBJ2-2; 7 nucleotides line up with TRBD1. V dropped 2 bases and J dropped 8; count of bases not matched to a gene: 8. Germline V gene lookup returns CDR1 WNHNN and CDR2 SYGVQD (reference sequence). CDR3 length: 15 amino acids. Here the CDR3 reads CASSEGTAERGELFF. For the CDR3, the DNA is TGCGCCAGCAGTGAGGGGACAGCTGAGCGGGGGGAGCTGTTTTTT.